This TCR beta chain was profiled in a study of blood T cell repertoires in COVID-19. Trimming left V 4 bases short and J 1 base short, with 13 bases between. The CDR3 runs 15 residues. Germline V gene data show CDR1 as LNHDA and CDR2 as SQIVND (reference sequence). Using immunoSEQ multiplex PCR, the repertoire was profiled, and TCRdb retains in-frame clones only, with some absent. This sample has around 200,000 clones; about three quarters occur once, and the top ten carry 5.5%. The TCR comes from a woman in her 70s with acute or convalescent COVID-19. This chain joins TRBV19 and TRBJ1-1; tentative D call: TRBD1 (6 bases). Specimen: peripheral blood. The CDR3 loop reads CASSTSRGANTEAFF. The CDR3 DNA reads TGTGCCAGTAGTACCTCCAGGGGTGCGAACACTGAAGCTTTCTTT.